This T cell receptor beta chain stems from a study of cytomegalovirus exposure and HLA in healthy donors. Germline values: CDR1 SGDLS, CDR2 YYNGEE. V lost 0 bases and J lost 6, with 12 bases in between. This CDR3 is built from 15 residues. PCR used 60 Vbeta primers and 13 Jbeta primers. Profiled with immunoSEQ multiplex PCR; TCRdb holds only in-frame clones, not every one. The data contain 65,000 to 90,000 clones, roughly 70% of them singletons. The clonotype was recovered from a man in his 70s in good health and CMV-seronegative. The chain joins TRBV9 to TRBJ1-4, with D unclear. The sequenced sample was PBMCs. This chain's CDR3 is CASSVVGSVDEKLFF. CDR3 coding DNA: TGTGCCAGCAGCGTAGTCGGGAGTGTAGATGAAAAACTGTTTTTT.